One and the same sample provided the 12 T cell receptor beta chains below, sequenced in a study of cytomegalovirus exposure and HLA in healthy donors (dated by TCRdb to the late 2010s). Receptor amplification or capture employed the immunoSEQ multiplex PCR assay. The multiplex PCR relied on a mix of 60 forward primers for TCR Vbeta segments and 13 reverse primers for TCR Jbeta segments. TCRdb re-hosts the immuneACCESS table, in-frame sequences only. Its copies lack some clones; in the studies checked, an unresolved V gene accounts for under half of them, and the cause for the rest is not known. The sample table contains some 130,000 clones; only one count was recorded for 60% to 85% of them. The top ten hold more than 0.95% of the sample. The specimen sequenced was PBMCs. These receptors all stem from a man between 18 and 35 years old in good health and CMV-seronegative.

CDR3 nucleotides: TGTGCCAGCAGCCTCAGCGGGGGCTCCTACAATGAGCAGTTCTTC. Its protein is CASSLSGGSYNEQFF. This chain links TRBV6-5 with TRBJ2-1; 8 bases agree with TRBD2. J was trimmed by 0 bases and V by 6 bases; bases with no gene match: 4. The CDR3 sequence is 15 residues long. Germline values: CDR1 MNHEY, CDR2 SVGAGI.

This rearrangement joins TRBV29-1 to TRBJ2-1, with 7 bases aligning to TRBD2. V dropped 5 bases and J dropped 7; count of bases not matched to a gene: 8. Per germline, CDR1 SQVTM and CDR2 ANQGSEA. CDR3 size: 13 residues. CDR3 nucleotide sequence: TGCAGCGTTTACGGGGGGATAAGGAATGAGCAGTTCTTC. As protein: CSVYGGIRNEQFF.

V and J are TRBV7-2 and TRBJ1-3; possible D gene TRBD1, 5 bases. Trimming removed 5 bases at V and 1 base at J, with 9 bases between. Germline lookup yields CDR1 SGHTA and CDR2 FQGNSA. The CDR3 consists of 14 residues. The CDR3 loop reads CASSQGLSGNTIYF. For the CDR3, the DNA is TGTGCCAGCAGCCAGGGTTTATCTGGAAACACCATATATTTT. Drawing the rest from reference TRBV7-2 and TRBJ1-3, the complete variable domain is GAGVSQSPSNKVTEKGKDVELRCDPISGHTALYWYRQSLGQGLEFLIYFQGNSAPDKSGLPSDRFSAERTGGSVSTLTIQRTQQEDSAVYLCASSQGLSGNTIYFGEGSWLTVV.

The chain couples TRBV14 to TRBJ2-2, with a possible D match to TRBD2 (5 bases). The germline CDR1 and CDR2 sequences are SGHDN and FVKESK. With 0 bases removed from V and 6 bases from J, the gap between germline ends came to 17 bases. The CDR3 has 17 amino acids. The CDR3 loop reads CASSQDLGLDLAGELFF. Here the CDR3 DNA reads TGTGCCAGCAGCCAAGATTTGGGGTTGGACTTAGCCGGGGAGCTGTTTTTT.

The V call is TRBV4-1, the J call TRBJ1-1; no firm D call. Per germline, CDR1 MGHRA and CDR2 YSYEKL. The CDR3 consists of 15 residues. V gave up 0 bases and J gave up 5 bases, with 13 bases separating them. The DNA of the CDR3 is TGCGCCAGCAGCCAAGATTGGAGGGCGGGAACTGAAGCTTTCTTT. The encoded protein is CASSQDWRAGTEAFF.

This chain links TRBV19 with TRBJ1-1; D is perhaps TRBD1 (5 bases). Per the germline V gene, CDR1 is LNHDA and CDR2 is SQIVND (reference sequence). Deletions cut 5 bases from V and 1 base from J, with 8 bases between. The CDR3 runs to 13 residues. As DNA, the CDR3 is TGTGCCAGTAGTTCTGACAGGAACACTGAAGCTTTCTTT. This gives the protein CASSSDRNTEAFF. The variable domain in full, completed from reference TRBV19 and TRBJ1-1, reads DGGITQSPKYLFRKEGQNVTLSCEQNLNHDAMYWYRQDPGQGLRLIYYSQIVNDFQKGDIAEGYSVSREKKESFPLTVTSAQKNPTAFYLCASSSDRNTEAFFGQGTRLTVV.

This clone was seen more than once but under ten times. CDR3 sequence reads: CASSVEPIGDGELFF. Written as DNA, the CDR3 is TGTGCCAGCAGCGTAGAGCCAATCGGGGACGGGGAGCTGTTTTTT. The chain combines TRBV9 with TRBJ2-2; perhaps TRBD2 as D (5 bases). Germline V gives CDR1 SGDLS, CDR2 YYNGEE. The CDR3 contains 15 residues. Trimming cost V 0 bases and J 7 bases, with 13 bases left between them.

CDR3 residues: CASRAGDKETQYF. The CDR3 coding sequence is TGTGCCAGCCGGGCGGGGGACAAAGAGACCCAGTACTTC. V is TRBV9 and J is TRBJ2-5, with D possibly matching TRBD2 (7 bases). Germline assignment: CDR1 SGDLS and CDR2 YYNGEE. The CDR3 totals 13 residues. The V end was cut by 7 bases, the J end by 3 bases, with 13 bases between.

This chain links TRBV6-1 with TRBJ2-7, with D hard to call. The CDR3 sequence is 12 residues long. The V gene's germline CDR1 is MNHNS and CDR2 SASEGT. The V and J ends lost 2 bases and 3 bases respectively, with 5 bases between them. CDR3 bases: TGTGCCAGCAGTGAATCCGGCTACGAGCAGTACTTC. This translates into CASSESGYEQYF.

This clone occurred a few times. The chain has TRBV7-9 and TRBJ1-1; tentative D call: TRBD1 (6 bases). Germline CDR1 SEHNR, CDR2 FQNEAQ (reference sequence). The CDR3 sequence is 14 residues long. Trimming took 2 bases from V and 2 from J, leaving 9 bases between them. CDR3: CASSLSRGNTEAFF. For the CDR3, the DNA is TGTGCCAGCAGCTTAAGCAGGGGAAACACTGAAGCTTTCTTT.

The chain links TRBV4-1 to TRBJ2-7, with D hard to call. The CDR3 is 11 residues long. Germline lookup yields CDR1 MGHRA and CDR2 YSYEKL. Trimming stripped 8 bases from V and 1 base from J, with 6 bases between. CDR3 nucleotides: TGCGCCAGCGGTACTTCCTACGAGCAGTACTTC. Encoded protein: CASGTSYEQYF.

The rearrangement uses TRBV4-1 and TRBJ1-1, with a weak D call TRBD1 (5 bases). Trimming removed 1 base at V and 5 bases at J, with 17 bases between. This CDR3 is 16 amino acids long. Germline-derived CDR1 and CDR2 are MGHRA and YSYEKL. CDR3 sequence reads: CASSQAPGGAGTEAFF. CDR3 nucleotides: TGCGCCAGCAGCCAAGCCCCAGGAGGGGCCGGGACTGAAGCTTTCTTT.